The 31 T cell receptor beta chains listed next were all sequenced from one sample in a study of blood T cell repertoires in COVID-19. The repertoire was sequenced with immunoSEQ multiplex PCR; TCRdb's copy has only in-frame clones and lacks some. This sample has about 150,000 clones, with 78% found just once. The sequenced material came from peripheral blood. These receptors all stem from a woman over 75 with acute or convalescent COVID-19.

The chain joins TRBV7-8 to TRBJ2-7, with unresolved D. This CDR3 is built from 14 residues. CDR1 is SGHVS and CDR2 is FQNEAQ in the germline V gene. V gave up 5 bases and J gave up 5 bases, with 16 bases separating them. The CDR3 DNA follows: TGTGCCAGCAGCCGAGGTGGAGCCTCGGACGAGCAGTACTTC. As protein: CASSRGGASDEQYF.

With respect to this clone: This same CDR3 is encoded by further DNA sequences in the sample. The chain carries TRBV3-1 (or the pseudogene TRBV3-2) and TRBJ1-5, with D possibly being TRBD1 (5 bases). V was pared by 0 bases and J by 6 bases, with 6 bases between. The CDR3 runs 13 residues. Per germline, CDR1 LGHDT and CDR2 YNNKEL (reference sequence). The DNA of the CDR3 is TGTGCCAGCAGCCAAGATAGGGGTCAGCCCCAGCATTTT. Amino acid sequence: CASSQDRGQPQHF.

CDR3 coding DNA: TGTGCCAGCAGTTCCGCGAACGGGGTCGGCAATCAGCCCCAGCATTTT. Its translation: CASSSANGVGNQPQHF. The rearrangement joins TRBV2 to TRBJ1-5; D uncertain. Trimming removed 5 bases at V and 2 bases at J, with 16 bases between. The germline CDR1 and CDR2 sequences are SNHLY and FYNNEI. The CDR3 extends over 16 amino acids.

This rearrangement joins TRBV7-9 to TRBJ1-2, with D possibly TRBD1 on 5 matching bases. The CDR3 totals 13 residues. Germline V gene data show CDR1 as SEHNR and CDR2 as FQNEAQ (reference sequence). V lost 4 bases and J 2 bases, leaving 8 bases between the germline ends. CDR3: CASSSQGNYGYTF. The CDR3 DNA reads as TGTGCCAGCAGCTCTCAGGGAAACTATGGCTACACCTTC.

V is TRBV27 and J is TRBJ2-7; D is possibly TRBD1 (5 bases). Trimming removed 8 bases from V and 5 bases from J, with 16 bases in between. This CDR3 has 13 amino acids. Germline V lookup: CDR1 MNHEY, CDR2 SMNVEV (reference sequence). Written as DNA, the CDR3 is TGTGCCAGCCAAAGGCAGGGTGTTGACGAGCAGTACTTC. Encoded protein: CASQRQGVDEQYF.

The J gene is TRBJ1-1, the V gene TRBV9; 8 bases fit TRBD1. CDR1 and CDR2 from the germline V gene are SGDLS and YYNGEE. V lost 3 bases and J lost 11; bases outside the gene matches: 6. The CDR3 is made up of 12 amino acids. This CDR3 is CASSADRGRAFF. The CDR3 DNA sequence: TGTGCCAGCAGCGCCGACAGGGGACGGGCTTTCTTT.

This chain joins TRBV5-1 and TRBJ2-7; no clear D gene. Germline values: CDR1 SGHRS, CDR2 YFSETQ. Trimming pared 7 bases from V and 3 bases from J, leaving 14 bases between. CDR3 length: 13 amino acids. DNA for the CDR3: TGCGCCAGCGCCCAAGACATCCGCTACGAGCAGTACTTC. Its translation: CASAQDIRYEQYF.

CDR3 nucleotide sequence: TGTGCCAGCAGTTACAAGAGAACTAGCACAGATACGCAGTATTTT. Encoded protein: CASSYKRTSTDTQYF. V is TRBV6-5 and J is TRBJ2-3; D is ambiguous. The CDR3 totals 15 residues. The ends were cut back, 2 bases at V and 0 bases at J, with 9 bases in the middle. CDR1 is MNHEY and CDR2 is SVGAGI in the germline V gene.

The chain is built from TRBV3-1 (or the pseudogene TRBV3-2) and TRBJ2-5; 12 nucleotides align to TRBD1. V shed 5 bases and J 4 bases; nucleotides not matched to a gene: 14. Germline lookup yields CDR1 LGHDT and CDR2 YNNKEL (reference sequence). The CDR3 extends over 18 amino acids. In DNA form, the CDR3 reads TGTGCCAGCAGCGACTCCGGGACAGGGGGCTATTTTCGAGAGACCCAGTACTTC. Its translation is CASSDSGTGGYFRETQYF.

The chain joins TRBV5-1 to TRBJ2-3, with D maybe TRBD2 (5 bases). From germline, CDR1 is SGHRS and CDR2 YFSETQ. This CDR3 region has 15 residues. The V end lost 4 bases, the J end lost 2 bases, and 14 bases lay between the germline ends. This CDR3 reads CASSMVMDSTDTQYF. The CDR3 coding sequence is TGCGCCAGCAGCATGGTAATGGACTCCACAGATACGCAGTATTTT.

V usage is TRBV7-9 and J usage is TRBJ1-6; 8 positions match TRBD1. In germline, CDR1 is SEHNR, CDR2 FQNEAQ (reference sequence). The CDR3 has 14 amino acids. The ends lost 6 bases at V and 8 bases at J; junction bases unmatched: 6. The CDR3 loop reads CASRRTGSDSPLHF. The CDR3 DNA reads TGTGCCAGCAGGCGGACAGGGAGCGATTCACCCCTCCACTTT.

The chain recombines TRBV9 with TRBJ2-1; 12 bases align to TRBD2. The CDR3 loop spans 17 amino acids. Germline assignment: CDR1 SGDLS and CDR2 YYNGEE. Unmatched junction bases numbered 8, after V lost 0 bases and J lost 7 bases. The CDR3 sequence: CASSVGPLAGGRNEQFF. The CDR3 bases are TGTGCCAGCAGCGTAGGGCCACTAGCGGGAGGAAGAAATGAGCAGTTCTTC.

The chain combines TRBV20-1 with TRBJ1-2; 7 nucleotides agree with TRBD1. This CDR3 spans 11 amino acids. The germline CDR1 and CDR2 sequences are DFQATT and SNEGSKA (reference sequence). V dropped 8 bases and J dropped 5; count of bases not matched to a gene: 5. The CDR3 nucleotides are TGCAGTCCCGGGACAGCGTATGGCTACACCTTC. It codes for CSPGTAYGYTF.

The V and J genes are TRBV7-9 and TRBJ1-1, with D uncertain. In germline, CDR1 is SEHNR, CDR2 FQNEAQ (reference sequence). This CDR3 has 14 residues. Between the trimmed V and J ends, which lost 1 base and 4 bases, there was a span of 10 bases. The CDR3 DNA reads as TGTGCCAGCAGCTTAGTGGGCGTGGGCACTGAAGCTTTCTTT. It translates to CASSLVGVGTEAFF.

The rearrangement uses TRBV24-1 and TRBJ2-1, with TRBD2 identical over 7 bases. The CDR3 loop spans 17 amino acids. Trimming at V came to 4 bases and at J to 0 bases, leaving 8 bases not matched to a gene. CDR1 is KGHDR, CDR2 SFDVKD, per germline. The CDR3 sequence: CATSETGGGSSYNEQFF. The CDR3 DNA reads TGTGCCACCAGTGAAACCGGAGGCGGGAGCTCCTACAATGAGCAGTTCTTC.

J is TRBJ2-3 and V is TRBV15, with 11 bases that match TRBD2. The V and J ends lost 3 bases and 6 bases, in that order; junction bases with no gene match: 8. The CDR3 is made up of 16 amino acids. CDR1 is LNHNV and CDR2 is YYDKDF in the germline V gene (reference sequence). The CDR3 DNA is TGTGCCACCAGCAGGGGACTAGCGGACGTTTCCGATACGCAGTATTTT. This codes for CATSRGLADVSDTQYF.

The chain joins TRBV18 to TRBJ2-1; the match to TRBD1 covers 11 bases. This CDR3 contains 16 residues. The V and J ends lost 3 bases and 1 base, in that order; junction bases with no gene match: 2. Germline-derived CDR1 and CDR2 are KGHSH and LQKENI. The CDR3 DNA is TGTGCCAGCTCACCGGGACAGGGGGTTTCCTACAATGAGCAGTTCTTC. The encoded protein is CASSPGQGVSYNEQFF.

A few counts support this clone. The J gene is TRBJ2-5, the V gene TRBV27; 9 bases fit TRBD2. V was pared by 3 bases and J by 5 bases, with 7 bases of the junction left unmatched. The CDR3 runs 15 residues. Looked up from germline, CDR1 is MNHEY and CDR2 is SMNVEV (reference sequence). The CDR3 DNA is TGTGCCAGCAGTTTTCGGCGGGGGGGCAAGGAGACCCAGTACTTC. Translating it yields CASSFRRGGKETQYF.

The chain links TRBV7-3 to TRBJ2-1; TRBD1 aligns across 7 bases. Unmatched junction bases numbered 7, after V lost 0 bases and J lost 5 bases. Germline assignment: CDR1 SGHTA and CDR2 FQGTGA. The CDR3 is 16 residues long. The CDR3 DNA follows: TGTGCCAGCAGCTTAACGGCCAGGGGGTCGAACAATGAGCAGTTCTTC. The encoded protein is CASSLTARGSNNEQFF. Combining the CDR3 with reference TRBV7-3 and TRBJ2-1 gives the whole variable domain GAGVSQTPSNKVTEKGKYVELRCDPISGHTALYWYRQSLGQGPEFLIYFQGTGAADDSGLPNDRFFAVRPEGSVSTLKIQRTERGDSAVYLCASSLTARGSNNEQFFGPGTRLTVL.

The J gene is TRBJ2-7, the V gene TRBV5-1; D is ambiguous. V lost 0 bases and J 0 bases, leaving 10 bases between the germline ends. This CDR3 has 15 residues. CDR1 is SGHRS, CDR2 YFSETQ, per germline. The CDR3 loop reads CASSLELGSSYEQYF. CDR3 DNA sequence: TGCGCCAGCAGCTTGGAATTGGGCAGCTCCTACGAGCAGTACTTC.

This clone was detected once. V is TRBV14 and J is TRBJ1-1; D call uncertain. V dropped 4 bases and J dropped 0 bases, with 12 bases sitting between them. The CDR3 is 15 amino acids. Germline CDR1 and CDR2: SGHDN and FVKESK. CDR3 amino acids: CASSRSMAVNTEAFF. The CDR3 DNA sequence: TGTGCCAGCAGCCGGTCTATGGCGGTGAACACTGAAGCTTTCTTT.

CDR3 loop: CASSEGAIANYGYTF. The CDR3 nucleotides read TGCGCCAGCAGTGAGGGGGCTATAGCTAACTATGGCTACACCTTC. The chain employs TRBV10-2 and TRBJ1-2, with a weak D call TRBD1 (5 bases). There are 15 residues in the CDR3. Per the germline V gene, CDR1 is WSHSY and CDR2 is SAAADI. V lost 2 bases to trimming and J lost 0 bases, with 10 bases between them.

This clone occurred a few times. The rearrangement links TRBV5-1 to TRBJ1-5; D remains unclear. This CDR3 contains 15 residues. V lost 0 bases to trimming and J lost 7 bases, with 14 bases between them. Germline loops: CDR1 SGHRS, CDR2 YFSETQ. CDR3 sequence: CASSLEGQRGQPQHF. CDR3 nucleotides: TGCGCCAGCAGCTTGGAGGGCCAGCGCGGGCAGCCCCAGCATTTT.

This clone was seen repeatedly, ten times or more. The chain recombines TRBV2 with TRBJ1-5; D ambiguous. The CDR3 is 14 residues long. Trimming took 6 bases from V and 3 from J, leaving 12 bases between them. From germline, CDR1 is SNHLY and CDR2 FYNNEI. DNA of the CDR3: TGTGCCAGCAGCATTACACGCAACAATCAGCCCCAGCATTTT. Translating gives CASSITRNNQPQHF.

Only one count was recorded for this clone. V gene TRBV7-9 combines with J gene TRBJ2-5; the D gene is possibly TRBD2 (6 bases). The CDR3 length is 13 residues. The V and J ends lost 3 bases and 3 bases respectively, with 8 bases between them. The V gene's germline CDR1 is SEHNR and CDR2 FQNEAQ (reference sequence). CDR3 DNA: TGTGCCAGCAGCTTTTGGGGGGAAGAGACCCAGTACTTC. Translation gives CASSFWGEETQYF.

The CDR3 loop is CASRWDRLNTEAFF. The CDR3 DNA reads as TGTGCCAGCAGATGGGACAGGTTGAACACTGAAGCTTTCTTT. This chain joins TRBV6-5 and TRBJ1-1; 8 nucleotides match TRBD1. V was clipped by 6 bases and J by 0 bases; unmatched bases: 3. The CDR3 is made up of 14 amino acids. Looked up from germline, CDR1 is MNHEY and CDR2 is SVGAGI.

The chain recombines TRBV7-3 with TRBJ1-2; 10 bases line up with TRBD1. Germline V gene lookup returns CDR1 SGHTA and CDR2 FQGTGA. The CDR3 is 14 residues long. V lost 2 bases and J lost 3; bases outside the gene matches: 0. This CDR3 is CASSLGQGDYGYTF. The DNA for the CDR3 is TGTGCCAGCAGCTTAGGACAGGGGGACTATGGCTACACCTTC.

The CDR3 spells CASSLVGTGEAFF. The CDR3 DNA follows: TGCGCCAGCAGCTTGGTGGGTACGGGTGAAGCTTTCTTT. The J gene is TRBJ1-1, the V gene TRBV5-1; D is unresolved. The CDR3 runs 13 residues. CDR1 is SGHRS, CDR2 YFSETQ, per germline. Trimming took off 0 bases at V and 7 bases at J, with 10 bases between the two ends.

This clone was seen more than once but under ten times. The chain employs TRBV13 and TRBJ1-2; 9 bases are shared with TRBD1. Unmatched junction bases numbered 6, after V lost 5 bases and J lost 5 bases. The CDR3 length is 14 residues. Germline CDR1 is PRHDT and CDR2 is FYEKMQ (reference sequence). CDR3 coding DNA: TGTGCCAGCAGCACGCGGGACAGGGATTATGGCTACACCTTC. It translates to CASSTRDRDYGYTF.

J is TRBJ2-7 and V is TRBV28; 11 positions match TRBD2. Per the germline V gene, CDR1 is MDHEN and CDR2 is SYDVKM. This CDR3 is 15 amino acids long. J gave up 5 bases and V 3 bases, and 6 bases lay outside the gene matches. The chain's CDR3 is CASSLLASGRNEQYF. The CDR3 DNA follows: TGTGCCAGCAGTTTGTTGGCTAGCGGGAGGAACGAGCAGTACTTC.

The genes are TRBV4-2 and TRBJ1-4; D remains unclear. The V gene's germline CDR1 is LGHNA and CDR2 YNFKEQ. The CDR3 covers 16 residues. Trimming left V 0 bases short and J 0 bases short, with 8 bases between. Here the CDR3 DNA reads TGTGCCAGCAGCCAAGACTTGGCGGCAACTAATGAAAAACTGTTTTTT. Encoded protein: CASSQDLAATNEKLFF.